Included here is one T cell receptor (beta chain) sequence, with context. Its specificity is unknown. Relative to the germline gene, one junction end is altered; a read error may explain this. One entry per CDR3 protein, called by TCRdb with MiXCR from the 5' RACE reads. The sample holds approximately 190,000 distinct CDR3 sequences, less than 20% seen once. The data belong to a study of identical twins. Everyone who donated was a healthy Caucasian. Regarding the study as a whole: Twins' excess sharing was less marked for out-of-frame beta sequences.

A further study also used this sample, focusing on T cells expressing NK-cell markers. That study adds: Seven HCMV-seropositive donors and one seronegative donor made up the eight sequenced donors.

Sequencing was performed on CD8+ T cells sorted from blood. The sequence came from a woman under 30 in good health.

As DNA, the CDR3 is TGTGCCTGCAGCCTATCAACCCTAGCGGGAGCCCCCTACAATGAGCAGTTCTTC. Protein product: CACSLSTLAGAPYNEQFF. The chain employs TRBV3-1 and TRBJ2-1; 10 bases align to TRBD2. CDR3 size: 18 residues. Germline CDR1 is LGHDT and CDR2 is YNNKEL (reference sequence).